A single T cell receptor (beta chain) is shown here with its context. Per the original data handling: The assay estimated nucleated cells by amplifying reference gene primers. The method was immunoSEQ multiplex PCR; TCRdb's version includes in-frame clones alone and lacks a portion of them. Clone size and V and J calls were adopted from that table, with D and trimming inferred from the DNA. Of 60,000 to 75,000 clones listed, about 78% are singletons. This entry comes from a study of blood T cell repertoires in COVID-19. Background on the study: Both acute and convalescent COVID-19 samples were obtained from the United States, Italy and Spain. PBMCs, B-cell-depleted T cells, or T cells were the source of the cDNA or gDNA that made up the material.

The sample taken for sequencing was peripheral blood. This clonotype originated in a woman of 80 years or more with acute or convalescent COVID-19.

The CDR3 loop reads CASSPGGASGWAYEQYF. CDR3 bases: TGTGCCAGCTCACCAGGAGGGGCTAGCGGGTGGGCCTACGAGCAGTACTTC. The chain recombines TRBV18 with TRBJ2-7; 8 nucleotides match TRBD2. Trimming took 2 bases from V and 2 from J; bases not matched to a gene: 11. The length of the CDR3 is 17 residues. CDR1 and CDR2 from the germline V gene are KGHSH and LQKENI. The full variable domain, its missing parts supplied by reference TRBV18 and TRBJ2-7, is NAGVMQNPRHLVRRRGQEARLRCSPMKGHSHVYWYRQLPEEGLKFMVYLQKENIIDESGMPKERFSAEFPKEGPSILRIQQVVRGDSAAYFCASSPGGASGWAYEQYFGPGTRLTVT.